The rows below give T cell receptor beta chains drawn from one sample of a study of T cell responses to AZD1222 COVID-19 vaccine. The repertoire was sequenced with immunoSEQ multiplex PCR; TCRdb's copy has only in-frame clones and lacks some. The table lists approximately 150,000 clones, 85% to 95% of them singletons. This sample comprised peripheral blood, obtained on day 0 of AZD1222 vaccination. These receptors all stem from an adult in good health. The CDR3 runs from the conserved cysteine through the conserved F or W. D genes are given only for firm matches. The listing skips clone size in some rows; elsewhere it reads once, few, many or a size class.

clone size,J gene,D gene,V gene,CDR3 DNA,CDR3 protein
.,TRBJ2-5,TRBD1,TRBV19,TGTGCCAGTAGTACAACCGGGACAGGGGGTACCGGGACCCAGTACTTC,CASSTTGTGGTGTQYF
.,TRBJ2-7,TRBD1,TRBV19,TGTGCCAGTAACTCGGGACAGGGTTCTTACGAGCAGTACTTC,CASNSGQGSYEQYF
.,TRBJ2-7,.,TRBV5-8,TGTGCCAGCAGCTTGGCGTCCTACGAGCAGTACTTC,CASSLASYEQYF
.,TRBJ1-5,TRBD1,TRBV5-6,TGTGCCAGCAGCTTCGCCGGGACAGGGAATCAGCCCCAGCATTTT,CASSFAGTGNQPQHF
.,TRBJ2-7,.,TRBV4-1,TGCGCCAGCAGCCATCTAGTTGGTTCCTACGAGCAGTACTTC,CASSHLVGSYEQYF
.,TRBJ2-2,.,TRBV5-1,TGCGCCAGCAGCTTGGCCTCACACGGGGAGCTGTTTTTT,CASSLASHGELFF
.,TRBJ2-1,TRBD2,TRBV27,TGTGCCAGCAGTTTATCATGGGGACTAGTAAACAATGAGCAGTTCTTC,CASSLSWGLVNNEQFF
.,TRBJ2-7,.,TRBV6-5,TGTGCCAGCAGTTACGGCGGGTTGAACTACGAGCAGTACTTC,CASSYGGLNYEQYF
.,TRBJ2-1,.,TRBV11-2,TGTGCCAGCAGCTTAGGATCCCTCTACAATGAGCAGTTCTTC,CASSLGSLYNEQFF
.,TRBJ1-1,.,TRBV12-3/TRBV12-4,TGTGCCAGCAGTTTAGTAGGGGAAGCTTTCTTT,CASSLVGEAFF
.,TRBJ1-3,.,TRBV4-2,TGTGCCAGCAGCCAAGTCGGGAGCTCTGGAAACACCATATATTTT,CASSQVGSSGNTIYF
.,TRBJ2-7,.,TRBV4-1,TGCGCCAGCAGCCAACCCCTGGCCCGCAGGAACGAGCAGTACTTC,CASSQPLARRNEQYF
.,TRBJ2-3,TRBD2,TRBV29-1,TGCAGCGTTGGGCCCGTTAGCGGGAGGCCCATTAGCACAGATACGCAGTATTTT,CSVGPVSGRPISTDTQYF
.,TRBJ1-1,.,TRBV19,TGTGCCAGTAGTGGGGGGGTTAATATGAACACTGAAGCTTTCTTT,CASSGGVNMNTEAFF
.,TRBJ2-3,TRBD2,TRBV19,TGTGCCAGTAAAGTGGGACTAGCGGGGGCAGATACGCAGTATTTT,CASKVGLAGADTQYF
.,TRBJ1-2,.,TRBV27,TGTGCCGCCGGGATGGGAATTGGCTACACCTTC,CAAGMGIGYTF
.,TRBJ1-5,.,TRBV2,TGTGCCAGCAGAATGGAGGATGAGCCCCAGCATTTT,CASRMEDEPQHF
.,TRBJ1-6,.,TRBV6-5,TGTGCCAGCAGTTACTCGTCACGAGGGCCACCCCTCCACTTT,CASSYSSRGPPLHF
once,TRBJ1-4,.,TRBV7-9,TGTGCCAGCAGCATGAGGGGTGAAAAACTGTTTTTT,CASSMRGEKLFF
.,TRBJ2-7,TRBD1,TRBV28,TGTGCCAGCAGTGGAGTACGGGACAGGGGCTACGAGCAGTACTTC,CASSGVRDRGYEQYF
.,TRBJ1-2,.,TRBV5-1,TGCGCCAGCAGCTTGGATCGTCCGGGACACGGAGGCTACACCTTC,CASSLDRPGHGGYTF
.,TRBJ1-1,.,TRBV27,TGTGCCAGCAGTTTAAAGTTTACAAACACTGAAGCTTTCTTT,CASSLKFTNTEAFF
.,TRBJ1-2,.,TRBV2,TGTGCCAGCAGTGATACAGCTGGCTACACCTTC,CASSDTAGYTF
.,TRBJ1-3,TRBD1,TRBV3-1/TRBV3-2,TGTGCCAGCAGCCAGGGGACAGGGGGCTCTGGAAACACCATATATTTT,CASSQGTGGSGNTIYF
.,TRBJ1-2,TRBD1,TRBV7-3,TGTGCCAGCAGCTTAGCGACAGGGGATGGCTACACCTTC,CASSLATGDGYTF
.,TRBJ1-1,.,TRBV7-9,TGTGCCAGCAGCCAAGGGACGAACACTGAAGCTTTCTTT,CASSQGTNTEAFF
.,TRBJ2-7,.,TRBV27,TGTGCCAGCAGTTCTAACCTCGGCGAGCAGTACTTC,CASSSNLGEQYF
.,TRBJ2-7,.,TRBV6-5,TGTGCCAGCAGTTACTTCGCCAGGGTATCATACGAGCAGTACTTC,CASSYFARVSYEQYF
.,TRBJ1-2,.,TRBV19,TGTGCCAGTAGCCTGGGGCAGGCTAACTATGGCTACACCTTC,CASSLGQANYGYTF
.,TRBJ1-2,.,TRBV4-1,TGCGCCAGCAGCCAAGGTACTGGGGCGGGCTATGGCTACACCTTC,CASSQGTGAGYGYTF
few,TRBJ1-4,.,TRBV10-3,TGTGCCATCAGTGAGTCCAGGGCGGCAGGCAATGAAAAACTGTTTTTT,CAISESRAAGNEKLFF
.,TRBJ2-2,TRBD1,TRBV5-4,TGTGCCAGCCTCCCAGGACAGGGGCCCACCGGGGAGCTGTTTTTT,CASLPGQGPTGELFF
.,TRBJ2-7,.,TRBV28,TGTGCCAGCAGTTTCAGGGCCCGTTCCTACGAGCAGTACTTC,CASSFRARSYEQYF
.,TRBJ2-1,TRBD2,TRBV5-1,TGCGCCAGCAGCTCGGGACTAGCTGACAATGAGCAGTTCTTC,CASSSGLADNEQFF
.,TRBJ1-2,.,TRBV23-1,TGCGCCAGCAGGACTTCGACATATGGCTACACCTTC,CASRTSTYGYTF
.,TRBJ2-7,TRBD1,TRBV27,TGTGCCAGCAGTTTATTGTTGGACAGGGGCTACGAGCAGTACTTC,CASSLLLDRGYEQYF
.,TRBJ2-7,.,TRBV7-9,TGTGCCAGCAGCCCGAGGGGGGGATTTACCTACGAGCAGTACTTC,CASSPRGGFTYEQYF
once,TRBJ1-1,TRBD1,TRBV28,TGTGCCAGCAGGAATCGACAGGGACCTGTGGACACTGAAGCTTTCTTT,CASRNRQGPVDTEAFF
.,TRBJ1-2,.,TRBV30,TGTGCCTGGAAGGTCCAGGGGACTAACTATGGCTACACCTTC,CAWKVQGTNYGYTF
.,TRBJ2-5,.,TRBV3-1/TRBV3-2,TGTGCCAGCAGCCAGGGCCTAGGCGGGAAAGAGACCCAGTACTTC,CASSQGLGGKETQYF
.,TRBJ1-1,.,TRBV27,TGTGCCAGCAGTTTCAGTGGGTTTCGGTTCGGTGAAGCTTTCTTT,CASSFSGFRFGEAFF
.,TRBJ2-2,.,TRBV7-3,TGTGCCAGCAGCCCCGGGACGGGGAACACCGGGGAGCTGTTTTTT,CASSPGTGNTGELFF
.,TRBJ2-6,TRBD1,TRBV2,TGTGCCAGCAGGAGGGGACAGGGGGCTCCCATCTCTGGGGCCAACGTCCTGACTTTC,CASRRGQGAPISGANVLTF
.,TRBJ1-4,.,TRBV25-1,TGTGCCAGCAGTGTCGGGGGGGCTCGGGAAAAACTGTTTTTT,CASSVGGAREKLFF
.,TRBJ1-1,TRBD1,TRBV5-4,TGTGCCAGCAGCAGGGGGGGACAGGGAAAGTATGGCACTGAAGCTTTCTTT,CASSRGGQGKYGTEAFF
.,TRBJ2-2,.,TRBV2,TGTGCCAGCAGTGGGTTAGCTGCTAGCACCGGGGAGCTGTTTTTT,CASSGLAASTGELFF
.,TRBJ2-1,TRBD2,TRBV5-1,TGCGCCAGCAGCCGCGGGACTAGCGGGGGGGCCTTCTACAATGAGCAGTTCTTC,CASSRGTSGGAFYNEQFF
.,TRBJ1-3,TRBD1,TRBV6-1,TGTGCCAGCAGTGAGACACAGGGGGCATTGAACACCATATATTTT,CASSETQGALNTIYF
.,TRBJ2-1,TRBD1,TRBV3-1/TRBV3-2,TGTGCCAGCAGCCAAGTAACCGGGACAGTATACAATGAGCAGTTCTTC,CASSQVTGTVYNEQFF